The 25 T cell receptor beta chains presented below share a single source sample, sequenced in a study of control samples from healthy donors and cancer patients. Libraries were prepared by immunoSEQ multiplex PCR; TCRdb keeps only in-frame clonotypes and omits some of them. The sample has tens of thousands of clones; roughly 90% are singletons. Specimen: blood. The receptors stem from a woman in her seventies in good health.

V is TRBV2 and J is TRBJ1-1; D is uncertain. V lost 5 bases, J lost 10 bases, and 17 bases lay in between. Germline V gene data show CDR1 as SNHLY and CDR2 as FYNNEI. The CDR3 extends over 13 amino acids. CDR3 DNA: TGTGCCAGCAGTTTCCAAGGAGGTATAAGAGCTTTCTTT. Encoded protein: CASSFQGGIRAFF.

The chain couples TRBV30 to TRBJ1-5; D is unclear. V shed 1 base and J shed 0 bases, with 7 bases lying between them. The CDR3 totals 14 residues. Germline V gene lookup returns CDR1 GTSNPN and CDR2 SVGIG (reference sequence). This CDR3 is CAWSGAGSNQPQHF. CDR3 DNA sequence: TGTGCCTGGAGTGGTGCCGGTAGCAATCAGCCCCAGCATTTT.

This rearrangement joins TRBV4-1 to TRBJ2-3; D ambiguous. Germline assignment: CDR1 MGHRA and CDR2 YSYEKL. The CDR3 sequence is 15 residues long. V gave up 0 bases and J gave up 2 bases, with 9 bases separating them. This chain's CDR3 is CASSQDPTSTDTQYF. CDR3 bases: TGCGCCAGCAGCCAAGATCCCACCTCCACAGATACGCAGTATTTT.

V usage is TRBV29-1 and J usage is TRBJ2-7; possibly TRBD2 for D (6 bases). Germline V gene data show CDR1 as SQVTM and CDR2 as ANQGSEA. The CDR3 has 13 amino acids. The V end lost 4 bases, the J end lost 3 bases, and 13 bases lay between the germline ends. The chain's CDR3 is CSVAGVGNYEQYF. In nucleotides, the CDR3 is TGCAGCGTTGCGGGGGTCGGTAACTACGAGCAGTACTTC.

The chain employs TRBV7-8 and TRBJ2-1, with 8 bases matching TRBD2. The ends lost 5 bases at V and 3 bases at J; junction bases unmatched: 12. Germline loops: CDR1 SGHVS, CDR2 FQNEAQ. This CDR3 has 17 amino acids. The CDR3 spells CASSRTGTSALYNEQFF. CDR3 in DNA: TGTGCCAGCAGCCGCACCGGGACTAGTGCCCTCTACAATGAGCAGTTCTTC. The full variable domain, completed using reference TRBV7-8 and TRBJ2-1, is GAGVSQSPRYKVAKRGQDVALRCDPISGHVSLFWYQQALGQGPEFLTYFQNEAQLDKSGLPSDRFFAERPEGSVSTLKIQRTQQEDSAVYLCASSRTGTSALYNEQFFGPGTRLTVL.

The genes are TRBV7-2 and TRBJ2-2; D is uncertain. The CDR3 runs to 14 residues. V dropped 1 base and J dropped 4 bases, with 7 bases sitting between them. In germline, CDR1 is SGHTA, CDR2 FQGNSA. This CDR3 is CASSLENFTGELFF. The CDR3 bases are TGTGCCAGCAGCTTAGAAAACTTCACCGGGGAGCTGTTTTTT.

This clone occurred once. J is TRBJ1-3 and V is TRBV6-5; D is perhaps TRBD1 (5 bases). Germline CDR1 MNHEY, CDR2 SVGAGI. The CDR3 runs 15 residues. V was trimmed by 0 bases and J by 1 base, leaving 7 bases between them. CDR3 amino acids: CASSYSGASGNTIYF. CDR3 coding DNA: TGTGCCAGCAGTTACTCCGGGGCGTCTGGAAACACCATATATTTT.

The CDR3 nucleotides read TGTGCCATCAGGGGGGATAGCAATCAGCCCCAGCATTTT. Its translation is CAIRGDSNQPQHF. The chain is built from TRBV10-3 and TRBJ1-5; TRBD1 might be the D (5 bases). Germline V gene data show CDR1 as ENHRY and CDR2 as SYGVKD. Deletions cut 6 bases from V and 0 bases from J, with 6 bases between. This CDR3 is 13 amino acids long.

The V call is TRBV7-2, the J call TRBJ2-3; possibly TRBD2 for D (5 bases). The CDR3 sequence is 14 residues long. Germline assignment: CDR1 SGHTA and CDR2 FQGNSA. The CDR3 DNA reads TGTGCTACCCAACGAGGCGGGAGCACAGATACGCAGTATTTT. This codes for CATQRGGSTDTQYF.

The genes are TRBV5-1 and TRBJ1-1; no clear D. Trimming removed 2 bases at V and 5 bases at J, with 13 bases between. The CDR3 loop spans 14 amino acids. Germline values: CDR1 SGHRS, CDR2 YFSETQ. The CDR3 DNA reads as TGCGCCAGCAGCTTCGGCCCCGGCGGGACTGAAGCTTTCTTT. Protein sequence: CASSFGPGGTEAFF.

This clone occurred once. The chain carries TRBV7-2 and TRBJ2-5; D gene uncertain. The CDR3 extends over 14 amino acids. V was clipped by 3 bases and J by 4 bases, with 12 bases between them. Germline V gives CDR1 SGHTA, CDR2 FQGNSA. DNA of the CDR3: TGTGCCAGCAGCTTCACACAGAATCTAGAGACCCAGTACTTC. Residues: CASSFTQNLETQYF.

The chain has TRBV14 and TRBJ1-1; D may be TRBD1 (6 bases). CDR1 is SGHDN, CDR2 FVKESK, per germline. This CDR3 region has 13 residues. V was trimmed by 4 bases and J by 8 bases, leaving 14 bases between them. The CDR3 DNA sequence: TGTGCCAGCAGCCCAGGGCCTACAGGGGAAGCTTTCTTT. Its translation: CASSPGPTGEAFF.

CDR3 residues: CASSLYRRSGNTIYF. In DNA, the CDR3 is TGTGCCAGCAGCTTGTACCGGAGATCTGGAAACACCATATATTTT. This chain connects TRBV5-8 to TRBJ1-3; no reliable D call. This CDR3 contains 15 residues. Per germline, CDR1 SGHTS and CDR2 YDEGEE. With 1 base removed from V and 1 base from J, the gap between germline ends came to 9 bases.

CDR3 sequence: CASSRGGGLYEQYF. The CDR3 region has the DNA TGTGCCAGCAGCCGGGGCGGGGGGCTATATGAGCAGTACTTC. The V gene is TRBV3-1 (or the pseudogene TRBV3-2), the J gene TRBJ2-7, with 8 bases aligning to TRBD2. The V gene's germline CDR1 is LGHDT and CDR2 YNNKEL (reference sequence). The CDR3 sequence is 14 residues long. The trim removed 4 bases at V and 7 bases at J, leaving 9 bases unmatched.

The rearrangement links TRBV6-1 to TRBJ1-5; a weak D match, TRBD1 (6 bases). The CDR3 covers 14 residues. Trimming took 2 bases from V and 4 from J, leaving 9 bases between them. Germline CDR1 reads MNHNS; CDR2 reads SASEGT. CDR3: CASSENTGNQPQHF. The CDR3 bases are TGTGCCAGCAGTGAAAATACAGGGAATCAGCCCCAGCATTTT.

This sequence joins TRBV5-1 and TRBJ1-3; D perhaps matches TRBD1 (6 bases). Trimming shortened V by 4 bases and J by 0 bases, and 11 bases separated the two germline ends. The CDR3 loop spans 15 amino acids. Germline CDR1 and CDR2: SGHRS and YFSETQ. CDR3 residues: CASSLGANSGNTIYF. The CDR3 nucleotides read TGCGCCAGCAGCCTGGGGGCGAACTCTGGAAACACCATATATTTT. Filled out from reference TRBV5-1 and TRBJ1-3, the complete variable domain reads KAGVTQTPRYLIKTRGQQVTLSCSPISGHRSVSWYQQTPGQGLQFLFEYFSETQRNKGNFPGRFSGRQFSNSRSEMNVSTLELGDSALYLCASSLGANSGNTIYFGEGSWLTVV.

This clone has just one count. V is TRBV30 and J is TRBJ1-1, with a tentative D call TRBD1 (5 bases). The CDR3 contains 13 residues. Trimming removed 0 bases from V and 11 bases from J, with 16 bases in between. Per the germline V gene, CDR1 is GTSNPN and CDR2 is SVGIG (reference sequence). The CDR3 spells CAWSVPGAEGAFF. CDR3 coding DNA: TGTGCCTGGAGTGTACCTGGGGCAGAGGGGGCTTTCTTT.

The chain couples TRBV19 to TRBJ2-1; unclear D gene. V was trimmed by 3 bases and J by 0 bases, leaving 12 bases between them. Germline assignment: CDR1 LNHDA and CDR2 SQIVND (reference sequence). This CDR3 contains 16 residues. The CDR3 region has the DNA TGTGCCAGTAGTATGGGCCACTTAAGCTCCTACAATGAGCAGTTCTTC. It is translated as CASSMGHLSSYNEQFF.

V is TRBV29-1 and J is TRBJ1-2; a weak D match, TRBD1 (6 bases). Germline V gene data show CDR1 as SQVTM and CDR2 as ANQGSEA. The CDR3 runs 14 residues. Trimming left V 4 bases short and J 5 bases short, with 17 bases between. CDR3 protein: CSVVGNRDLYGYTF. DNA of the CDR3: TGCAGCGTTGTGGGGAACAGGGACTTATATGGCTACACCTTC.

This rearrangement joins TRBV19 to TRBJ1-2; D is unclear. CDR1 is LNHDA and CDR2 is SQIVND in the germline V gene (reference sequence). The CDR3 sequence is 12 residues long. Trimming shortened V by 3 bases and J by 4 bases, and 6 bases separated the two germline ends. The CDR3 reads CASSIDSYGYTF. The CDR3 DNA reads as TGTGCCAGTAGTATTGACTCCTATGGCTACACCTTC.

The chain combines TRBV7-9 with TRBJ2-7; 11 nucleotides line up with TRBD1. Trimming took 6 bases from V and 1 from J; bases not matched to a gene: 8. CDR3 length: 16 residues. CDR1 is SEHNR, CDR2 FQNEAQ, per germline (reference sequence). The CDR3 protein is CASSFGQGARSYEQYF. CDR3 in DNA: TGTGCCAGCAGTTTCGGACAGGGGGCGCGATCCTACGAGCAGTACTTC.

In DNA form, the CDR3 reads TGTGCCAGCAGCTTACGCTTAAATGAAAAACTGTTTTTT. This codes for CASSLRLNEKLFF. The chain uses TRBV7-2 and TRBJ1-4; D is undetermined. The germline V and J ends were trimmed by 2 bases and 5 bases, with 6 bases remaining between them. The CDR3 loop spans 13 amino acids. The germline CDR1 and CDR2 sequences are SGHTA and FQGNSA.

The chain uses TRBV7-8 and TRBJ1-6, with D tentatively TRBD1 (6 bases). V lost 5 bases and J 5 bases, leaving 16 bases between the germline ends. Germline V gene data show CDR1 as SGHVS and CDR2 as FQNEAQ. There are 16 residues in the CDR3. CDR3 amino acids: CASSPSRGLDNSPLHF. CDR3 nucleotides: TGTGCCAGCAGCCCAAGCCGGGGGCTCGATAATTCACCCCTCCACTTT.

The chain is built from TRBV18 and TRBJ2-1; weak D call: TRBD1 (5 bases). The V and J ends lost 5 bases and 10 bases respectively, with 12 bases between them. This CDR3 has 12 residues. Per germline, CDR1 KGHSH and CDR2 LQKENI. The CDR3, as DNA: TGTGCCAGCTCATCAGACCGGACAGAGCAGTTCTTC. Translated: CASSSDRTEQFF.

This clone was seen more than once but under ten times. The chain has TRBV18 and TRBJ1-5; perhaps TRBD1 as D (5 bases). The V end lost 10 bases, the J end lost 1 base, and 11 bases lay between the germline ends. Germline V CDR1 and CDR2: KGHSH, LQKENI. CDR3 length: 13 amino acids. CDR3 DNA: TGTGCCACCGCCGGGGGGAGCAATCAGCCCCAGCATTTT. It encodes CATAGGSNQPQHF.